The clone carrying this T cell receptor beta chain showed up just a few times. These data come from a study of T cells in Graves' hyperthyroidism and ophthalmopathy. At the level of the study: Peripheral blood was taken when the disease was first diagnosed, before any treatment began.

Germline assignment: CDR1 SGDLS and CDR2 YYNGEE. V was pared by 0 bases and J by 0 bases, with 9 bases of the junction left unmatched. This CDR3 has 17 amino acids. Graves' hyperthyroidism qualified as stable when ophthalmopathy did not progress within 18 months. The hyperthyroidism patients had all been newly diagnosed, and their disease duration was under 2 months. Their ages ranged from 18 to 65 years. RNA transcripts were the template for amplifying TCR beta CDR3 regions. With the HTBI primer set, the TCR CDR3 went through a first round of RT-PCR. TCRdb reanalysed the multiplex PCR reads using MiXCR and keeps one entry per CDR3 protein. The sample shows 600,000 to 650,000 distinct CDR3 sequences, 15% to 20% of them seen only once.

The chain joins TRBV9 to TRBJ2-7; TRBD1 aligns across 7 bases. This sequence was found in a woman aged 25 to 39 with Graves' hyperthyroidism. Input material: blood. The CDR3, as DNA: TGTGCCAGCAGCGTAGGCCCAAACACAGGGGACTCCTACGAGCAGTACTTC. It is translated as CASSVGPNTGDSYEQYF.